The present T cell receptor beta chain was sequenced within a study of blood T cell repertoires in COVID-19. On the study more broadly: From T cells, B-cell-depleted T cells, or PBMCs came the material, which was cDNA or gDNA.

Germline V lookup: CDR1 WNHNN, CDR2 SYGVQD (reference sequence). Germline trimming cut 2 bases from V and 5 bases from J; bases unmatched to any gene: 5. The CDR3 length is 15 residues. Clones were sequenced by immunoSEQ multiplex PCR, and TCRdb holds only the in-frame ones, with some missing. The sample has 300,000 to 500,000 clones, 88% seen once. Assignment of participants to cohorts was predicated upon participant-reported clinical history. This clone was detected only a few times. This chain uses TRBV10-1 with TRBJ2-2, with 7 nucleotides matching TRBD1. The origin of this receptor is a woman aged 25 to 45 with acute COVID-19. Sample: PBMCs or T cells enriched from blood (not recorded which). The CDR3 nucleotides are TGCGCCAGCAGTGAGAGAAGGGGGCGGACCGGGGAGCTGTTTTTT. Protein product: CASSERRGRTGELFF.